The entry below describes one T cell receptor (beta chain). Its antigen is undetermined. CDR1 is SGHRS, CDR2 YFSETQ, per germline. This CDR3 has 16 amino acids. This record belongs to a study of monozygotic twins with inflammatory bowel disease. TCRdb re-called the 5' RACE reads and catalogs CDR3 proteins one per entry, DNA excluded. The listing records around 410,000 distinct CDR3 sequences. Whole-study findings and limits: For repertoire similarity, concordant twins did not differ from discordant twins, possibly because power was limited.

The sequenced material came from blood. V is TRBV5-1 and J is TRBJ2-3; without DNA, the TCRdb call of TRBD2 cannot be checked. This clonotype originated in a human donor with ulcerative colitis or Crohn's disease, or a healthy co-twin of an affected twin (not recorded which). The CDR3 spells CASSRGASENTDTQYF. The full variable domain, with the rest looked up from reference TRBV5-1 and TRBJ2-3, is KAGVTQTPRYLIKTRGQQVTLSCSPISGHRSVSWYQQTPGQGLQFLFEYFSETQRNKGNFPGRFSGRQFSNSRSEMNVSTLELGDSALYLCASSRGASENTDTQYFGPGTRLTVL.